These 26 T cell receptor beta chains were all obtained from the same sample, sequenced in a study of blood T cell repertoires in COVID-19 (dated by TCRdb to about 2020). The library came from the immunoSEQ multiplex PCR assay. TCRdb limited this immuneACCESS table to in-frame rearrangements with V and J called. A share of clones is missing; checked studies link under half to unresolved V genes, and the rest is unexplained. This sample gives about 260,000 clones in total; around 87% of them show up just once. Clones ranked in the top ten supply about 1.4% of the sample. The sequenced sample was peripheral blood. Receptors were obtained from a woman aged 40-49 years who had recovered from COVID-19.

This clone was seen a handful of times. The V and J genes are TRBV28 and TRBJ1-5; D is perhaps TRBD1 (5 bases). Germline V lookup: CDR1 MDHEN, CDR2 SYDVKM. Between the trimmed V and J ends, which lost 7 bases and 4 bases, there was a span of 14 bases. The CDR3 covers 14 residues. CDR3 protein: CASTRGGGNQPQHF. Written as DNA, the CDR3 is TGTGCCAGCACCCGGGGTGGGGGGAATCAGCCCCAGCATTTT. Full variable domain (missing parts from reference TRBV28 and TRBJ1-5): DVKVTQSSRYLVKRTGEKVFLECVQDMDHENMFWYRQDPGLGLRLIYFSYDVKMKEKGDIPEGYSVSREKKERFSLILESASTNQTSMYLCASTRGGGNQPQHFGDGTRLSIL.

The chain has TRBV2 and TRBJ2-7; D perhaps matches TRBD1 (6 bases). V was clipped by 1 base and J by 9 bases, with 13 bases between them. The CDR3 extends over 13 amino acids. Looked up from germline, CDR1 is SNHLY and CDR2 is FYNNEI. This CDR3 reads CASSEGRQVRQYF. The CDR3 region has the DNA TGTGCCAGCAGTGAAGGGAGACAGGTGCGGCAGTACTTC. Based on the CDR3 plus reference TRBV2 and TRBJ2-7, the full variable domain is EPEVTQTPSHQVTQMGQEVILRCVPISNHLYFYWYRQILGQKVEFLVSFYNNEISEKSEIFDDQFSVERPDGSNFTLKIRSTKLEDSAMYFCASSEGRQVRQYFGPGTRLTVT.

The genes are TRBV7-8 and TRBJ1-2, with 11 bases fitting TRBD1. The J segment lost 5 bases and the V segment lost 4 bases, leaving 6 bases of the junction unmatched. This CDR3 spans 15 amino acids. CDR1 and CDR2 (germline): SGHVS, FQNEAQ. The CDR3 loop reads CASSSGGDRGYGYTF. The DNA of the CDR3 is TGTGCCAGCAGCTCCGGTGGGGACAGGGGGTATGGCTACACCTTC.

Here the CDR3 DNA reads TGTGCCAGCAGCTTGATGTGGGGGGACAATGAGCAGTTCTTC. It codes for CASSLMWGDNEQFF. The chain combines TRBV7-3 with TRBJ2-1; tentatively, D is TRBD2 (6 bases). The germline CDR1 and CDR2 sequences are SGHTA and FQGTGA. Between the trimmed V and J ends, which lost 3 bases and 5 bases, there was a span of 11 bases. The CDR3 consists of 14 residues.

V is TRBV7-2 and J is TRBJ2-1, with D perhaps matching TRBD2 (6 bases). CDR1 is SGHTA and CDR2 is FQGNSA in the germline V gene. The germline V and J ends were trimmed by 4 bases and 2 bases, with 12 bases remaining between them. This CDR3 comprises 15 residues. CDR3 DNA sequence: TGTGCCAGCAGCTCCCGGGGGATCACCTACAATGAGCAGTTCTTC. Protein product: CASSSRGITYNEQFF.

The J gene is TRBJ1-2, the V gene TRBV5-4; tentatively, D is TRBD1 (6 bases). V shed 1 base and J shed 0 bases, with 10 bases lying between them. The CDR3 is 15 residues long. Looked up from germline, CDR1 is SGHNT and CDR2 is YYREEE (reference sequence). The CDR3 loop is CASSLRDKPNYGYTF. CDR3 bases: TGTGCCAGCAGCTTGCGGGACAAGCCTAACTATGGCTACACCTTC. Supplemented by reference TRBV5-4 and TRBJ1-2, the full variable domain reads ETGVTQSPTHLIKTRGQQVTLRCSSQSGHNTVSWYQQALGQGPQFIFQYYREEENGRGNFPPRFSGLQFPNYSSELNVNALELDDSALYLCASSLRDKPNYGYTFGSGTRLTVV.

The J gene is TRBJ2-7, the V gene TRBV5-1; TRBD1 aligns across 9 bases. V shed 2 bases and J 6 bases; nucleotides not matched to a gene: 15. The CDR3 sequence is 17 residues long. Germline V gene sequence: CDR1 SGHRS, CDR2 YFSETQ. CDR3 sequence reads: CASSLFPTGTGLGEQYF. DNA for the CDR3: TGCGCCAGCAGCTTATTTCCAACCGGGACAGGGCTCGGCGAGCAGTACTTC.

The chain carries TRBV7-9 and TRBJ2-7, with a possible D match to TRBD2 (6 bases). Germline values: CDR1 SEHNR, CDR2 FQNEAQ (reference sequence). There are 14 residues in the CDR3. Trimming left V 6 bases short and J 3 bases short, with 15 bases between. The CDR3 reads CASRPLADDYEQYF. The CDR3 bases are TGTGCCAGCAGACCCTTAGCGGACGACTACGAGCAGTACTTC.

The chain recombines TRBV9 with TRBJ2-3, with 10 bases identical to TRBD2. V lost 1 base, J lost 3 bases, and 11 bases stayed unmatched. The CDR3 is 18 residues long. CDR1 SGDLS and CDR2 YYNGEE come from the germline V gene. CDR3 bases: TGTGCCAGCAGCGTAAGCAGCGGGGGGGCCTTCGGGACAGATACGCAGTATTTT. Translating gives CASSVSSGGAFGTDTQYF.

V and J are TRBV5-1 and TRBJ2-1; 15 bases match TRBD2. The J segment lost 6 bases and the V segment lost 4 bases, leaving 5 bases of the junction unmatched. The V gene's germline CDR1 is SGHRS and CDR2 YFSETQ. The CDR3 extends over 16 amino acids. The CDR3 sequence: CASSQRTSGGVNEQFF. CDR3 bases: TGCGCCAGCAGCCAACGGACTAGCGGGGGGGTCAATGAGCAGTTCTTC.

This clone was found a few times. The V and J genes are TRBV5-6 and TRBJ1-1; no clear D. CDR3 length: 15 amino acids. The ends were cut back, 1 base at V and 1 base at J, with 11 bases in the middle. Germline CDR1 is SGHDT and CDR2 is YYEEEE. CDR3 residues: CASSLLGTPNTEAFF. Written as DNA, the CDR3 is TGTGCCAGCAGCTTGTTGGGCACACCGAACACTGAAGCTTTCTTT.

The chain combines TRBV4-3 with TRBJ2-7; unclear D gene. The CDR3 contains 14 residues. Germline V lookup: CDR1 LGHNA, CDR2 YSLEER. V lost 4 bases and J 0 bases, leaving 10 bases between the germline ends. CDR3 nucleotide sequence: TGCGCCAGCAGCCCTCTGCCCGGCTCCTACGAGCAGTACTTC. It yields the protein CASSPLPGSYEQYF.

This clone has a single count. The chain carries TRBV5-1 and TRBJ1-4; 11 nucleotides align to TRBD1. This CDR3 spans 17 amino acids. Looked up from germline, CDR1 is SGHRS and CDR2 is YFSETQ. With V trimmed by 4 bases and J by 4 bases, 9 bases remained unmatched. The CDR3 region is CASSVGQGAAFNEKLFF. CDR3 nucleotides: TGCGCCAGCAGCGTTGGACAGGGGGCCGCCTTTAATGAAAAACTGTTTTTT.

This chain connects TRBV9 to TRBJ1-6, with a tentative D call TRBD1 (6 bases). Looked up from germline, CDR1 is SGDLS and CDR2 is YYNGEE. V lost 1 base and J lost 7, with 15 bases in between. The CDR3 loop spans 16 amino acids. The CDR3 coding sequence is TGTGCCAGCAGCGTAAGGTCCGGCAGGGGCAATTCACCCCTCCACTTT. It specifies CASSVRSGRGNSPLHF.

This clone was found once. The chain has TRBV3-1 (or the pseudogene TRBV3-2) and TRBJ1-2; no clear D gene. V shed 5 bases and J shed 4 bases, with 11 bases lying between them. Per germline, CDR1 LGHDT and CDR2 YNNKEL (reference sequence). The CDR3 loop spans 13 amino acids. The CDR3 nucleotides read TGTGCCAGCAGCTTGACGGGTTTCTATGGCTACACCTTC. It is translated as CASSLTGFYGYTF.

This clone was seen a single time. The V and J genes are TRBV6-5 and TRBJ1-1; D is uncertain. Germline V gene lookup returns CDR1 MNHEY and CDR2 SVGAGI. Trimming removed 1 base at V and 4 bases at J, with 10 bases between. CDR3 length: 14 residues. CDR3 bases: TGTGCCAGCAGTTACTTTGCTTGGAGCACTGAAGCTTTCTTT. Residues: CASSYFAWSTEAFF.

The rearrangement links TRBV19 to TRBJ1-6; D gene uncertain. The CDR3 covers 14 residues. Looked up from germline, CDR1 is LNHDA and CDR2 is SQIVND (reference sequence). Trimming removed 7 bases at V and 7 bases at J, with 14 bases between. DNA for the CDR3: TGTGCCAGTACCGCCGGGATGCGGAATTCACCCCTCCACTTT. Protein sequence: CASTAGMRNSPLHF.

V gene TRBV2 combines with J gene TRBJ1-5, with TRBD1 matching over 7 bases. There are 13 residues in the CDR3. V gave up 7 bases and J gave up 7 bases; unmatched junction bases: 7. From germline, CDR1 is SNHLY and CDR2 FYNNEI. CDR3 nucleotide sequence: TGTGCCAGCAAGGAGACAGGGTACCAGCCCCAGCATTTT. As protein: CASKETGYQPQHF.

This chain uses TRBV7-2 with TRBJ2-7, with TRBD1 matching over 11 bases. From germline, CDR1 is SGHTA and CDR2 FQGNSA. The ends lost 6 bases at V and 6 bases at J; junction bases unmatched: 13. The CDR3 has 16 residues. In DNA, the CDR3 is TGTGCCAGCAGGAGAGACGACGGACAGGGGGCAGTCGAGCAGTACTTC. The encoded protein is CASRRDDGQGAVEQYF.

The chain couples TRBV5-1 to TRBJ2-3; 8 bases line up with TRBD2. The germline CDR1 and CDR2 sequences are SGHRS and YFSETQ. Trimming at V came to 4 bases and at J to 3 bases, leaving 10 bases not matched to a gene. This CDR3 has 16 amino acids. CDR3 nucleotides: TGCGCCAGCAGCATAACCCGGGGGGGTAATACAGATACGCAGTATTTT. This codes for CASSITRGGNTDTQYF.

Written as DNA, the CDR3 is TGTGCCAGCAGTTTGTCCGGAGGGGGGGCTCAGGTCTATGGCTACACCTTC. Translating gives CASSLSGGGAQVYGYTF. The chain combines TRBV27 with TRBJ1-2, with D tentatively TRBD1 (6 bases). CDR3 size: 17 residues. Germline-derived CDR1 and CDR2 are MNHEY and SMNVEV (reference sequence). Deletions cut 3 bases from V and 4 bases from J, with 21 bases between.

This rearrangement joins TRBV6-5 to TRBJ1-2, with D possibly being TRBD1 (5 bases). The ends were cut back, 6 bases at V and 6 bases at J, with 20 bases in the middle. From germline, CDR1 is MNHEY and CDR2 SVGAGI. The CDR3 length is 15 residues. Here the CDR3 reads CASSRQMAKGNGYTF. CDR3 DNA sequence: TGTGCCAGCAGCAGACAGATGGCAAAAGGAAATGGCTACACCTTC.

The rearrangement links TRBV2 to TRBJ1-4; tentatively, D is TRBD1 (5 bases). The ends were cut back, 6 bases at V and 4 bases at J, with 12 bases in the middle. Per germline, CDR1 SNHLY and CDR2 FYNNEI. This CDR3 has 14 residues. In DNA form, the CDR3 reads TGTGCCAGCAGAAGAAGGCAGGGTAATGAAAAACTGTTTTTT. It codes for CASRRRQGNEKLFF.

The rearrangement joins TRBV27 to TRBJ2-5; 8 bases map to TRBD2. The CDR3 is made up of 17 amino acids. Germline assignment: CDR1 MNHEY and CDR2 SMNVEV (reference sequence). V shed 6 bases and J 1 base; nucleotides not matched to a gene: 13. The CDR3: CASSPGAGGLFQETQYF. The CDR3 region has the DNA TGTGCCAGCAGCCCCGGCGCGGGGGGATTATTCCAAGAGACCCAGTACTTC.

The gene calls are TRBV4-1 and TRBJ1-2; D is possibly TRBD1 (5 bases). Per germline, CDR1 MGHRA and CDR2 YSYEKL. Trimming took 0 bases from V and 7 from J, leaving 12 bases between them. The CDR3 extends over 14 amino acids. The CDR3 DNA reads TGCGCCAGCAGCCAAGATACGGGGCGGGGTGGCTACACCTTC. Translated: CASSQDTGRGGYTF.

A word on this clone: Other DNA sequences of this sample code for an identical CDR3. This sequence joins TRBV18 and TRBJ1-2, with a tentative D call TRBD1 (6 bases). The germline CDR1 and CDR2 sequences are KGHSH and LQKENI. The CDR3 covers 13 residues. Trimming stripped 3 bases from V and 8 bases from J, with 13 bases between. Here the CDR3 DNA reads TGTGCCAGCTCACCCAGGGAGGGGGACGGCTACACCTTC. Residues: CASSPREGDGYTF.